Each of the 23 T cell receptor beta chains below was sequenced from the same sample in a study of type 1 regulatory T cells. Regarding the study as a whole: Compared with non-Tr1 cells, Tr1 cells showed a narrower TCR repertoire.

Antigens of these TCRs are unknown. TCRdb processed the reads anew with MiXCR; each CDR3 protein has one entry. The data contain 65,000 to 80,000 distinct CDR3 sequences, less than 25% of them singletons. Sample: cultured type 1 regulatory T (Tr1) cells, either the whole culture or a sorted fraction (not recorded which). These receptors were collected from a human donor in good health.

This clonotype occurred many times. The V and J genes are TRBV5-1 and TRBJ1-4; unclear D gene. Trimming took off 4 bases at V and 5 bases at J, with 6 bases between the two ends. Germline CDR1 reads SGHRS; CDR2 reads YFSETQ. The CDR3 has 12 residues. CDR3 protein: CASSGQNEKLFF. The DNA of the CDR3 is TGCGCCAGCAGCGGCCAGAATGAAAAACTGTTTTTT.

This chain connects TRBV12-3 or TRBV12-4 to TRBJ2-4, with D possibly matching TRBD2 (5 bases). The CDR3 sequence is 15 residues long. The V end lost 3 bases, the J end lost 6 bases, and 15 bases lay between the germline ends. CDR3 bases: TGTGCCAGCAGTTTCGGGCGGGTGGGGATAAACATTCAGTACTTC. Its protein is CASSFGRVGINIQYF.

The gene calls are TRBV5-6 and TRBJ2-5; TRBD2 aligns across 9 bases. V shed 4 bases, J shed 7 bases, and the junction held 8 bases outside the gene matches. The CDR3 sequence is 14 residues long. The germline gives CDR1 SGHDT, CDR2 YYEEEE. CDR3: CASSPGLASGTQYF. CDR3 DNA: TGTGCCAGCAGCCCGGGACTAGCCTCAGGGACCCAGTACTTC.

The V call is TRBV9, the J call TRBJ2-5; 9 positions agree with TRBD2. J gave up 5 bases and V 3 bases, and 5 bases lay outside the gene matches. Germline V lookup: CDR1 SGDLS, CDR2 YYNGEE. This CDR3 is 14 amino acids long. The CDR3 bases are TGTGCCAGCAGCGGCCCTGGACTAGCGGAGACCCAGTACTTC. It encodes CASSGPGLAETQYF. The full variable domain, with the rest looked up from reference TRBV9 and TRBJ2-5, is DSGVTQTPKHLITATGQRVTLRCSPRSGDLSVYWYQQSLDQGLQFLIQYYNGEERAKGNILERFSAQQFPDLHSELNLSSLELGDSALYFCASSGPGLAETQYFGPGTRLLVL.

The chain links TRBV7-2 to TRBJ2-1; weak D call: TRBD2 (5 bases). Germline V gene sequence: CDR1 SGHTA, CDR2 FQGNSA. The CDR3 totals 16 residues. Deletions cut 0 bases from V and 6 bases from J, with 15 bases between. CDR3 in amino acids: CASSLAMSARGNEQFF. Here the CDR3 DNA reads TGTGCCAGCAGCTTAGCGATGTCGGCCCGGGGCAATGAGCAGTTCTTC.

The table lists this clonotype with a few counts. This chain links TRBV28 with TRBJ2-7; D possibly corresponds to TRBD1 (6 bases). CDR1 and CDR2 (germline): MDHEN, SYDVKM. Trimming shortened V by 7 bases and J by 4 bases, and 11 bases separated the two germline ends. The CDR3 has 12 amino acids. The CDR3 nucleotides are TGTGCCAGCAATCAGGGGCAATACGAGCAGTACTTC. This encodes CASNQGQYEQYF.

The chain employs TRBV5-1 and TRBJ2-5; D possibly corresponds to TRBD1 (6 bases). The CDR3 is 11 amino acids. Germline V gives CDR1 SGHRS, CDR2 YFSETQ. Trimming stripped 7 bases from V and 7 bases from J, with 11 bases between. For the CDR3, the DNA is TGCGCCAGCGGACAGCTGGGGACCCAGTACTTC. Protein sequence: CASGQLGTQYF. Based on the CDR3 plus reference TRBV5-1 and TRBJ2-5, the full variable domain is KAGVTQTPRYLIKTRGQQVTLSCSPISGHRSVSWYQQTPGQGLQFLFEYFSETQRNKGNFPGRFSGRQFSNSRSEMNVSTLELGDSALYLCASGQLGTQYFGPGTRLLVL.

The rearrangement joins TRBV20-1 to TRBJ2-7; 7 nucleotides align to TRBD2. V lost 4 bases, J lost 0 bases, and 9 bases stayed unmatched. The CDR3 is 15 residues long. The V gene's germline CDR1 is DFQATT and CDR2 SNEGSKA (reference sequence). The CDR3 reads CSAMGLTSRSYEQYF. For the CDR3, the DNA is TGCAGTGCTATGGGATTGACTAGCCGCTCCTACGAGCAGTACTTC.

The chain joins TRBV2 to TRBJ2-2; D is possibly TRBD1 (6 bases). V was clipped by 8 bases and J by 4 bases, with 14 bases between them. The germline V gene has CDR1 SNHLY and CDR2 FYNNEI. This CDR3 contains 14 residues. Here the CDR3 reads CASHRVRSTGELFF. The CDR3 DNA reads TGTGCCAGCCACAGGGTGCGGTCCACCGGGGAGCTGTTTTTT.

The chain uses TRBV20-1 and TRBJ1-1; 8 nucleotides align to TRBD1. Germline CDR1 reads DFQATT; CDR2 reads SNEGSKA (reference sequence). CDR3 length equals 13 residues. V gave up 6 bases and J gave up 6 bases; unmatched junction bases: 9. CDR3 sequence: CSARRTGLPEAFF. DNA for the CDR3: TGCAGTGCCAGACGGACAGGGTTGCCTGAAGCTTTCTTT.

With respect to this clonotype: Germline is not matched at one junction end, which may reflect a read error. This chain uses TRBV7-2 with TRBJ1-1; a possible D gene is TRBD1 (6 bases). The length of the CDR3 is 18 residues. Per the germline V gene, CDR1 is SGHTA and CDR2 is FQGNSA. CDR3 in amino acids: CASSSGRVQGQQGTEAFF. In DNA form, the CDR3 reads TGCGCCAGCAGCTCGGGAAGGGTACAGGGCCAGCAGGGGACTGAAGCTTTCTTT.

The CDR3 protein is CASSPLEGTGELFF. In DNA form, the CDR3 reads TGTGCCAGCTCACCACTGGAGGGCACCGGGGAGCTGTTTTTT. The chain carries TRBV18 and TRBJ2-2, with D tentatively TRBD2 (6 bases). This CDR3 contains 14 residues. V was pared by 1 base and J by 4 bases, with 7 bases between. Germline V CDR1 and CDR2: KGHSH, LQKENI.

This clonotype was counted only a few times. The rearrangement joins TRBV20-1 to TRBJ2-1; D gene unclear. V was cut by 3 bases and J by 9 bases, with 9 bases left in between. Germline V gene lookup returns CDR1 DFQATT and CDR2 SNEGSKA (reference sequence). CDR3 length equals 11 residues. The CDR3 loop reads CSASRVTEQFF. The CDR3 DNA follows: TGCAGTGCTAGTAGGGTTACTGAGCAGTTCTTC.

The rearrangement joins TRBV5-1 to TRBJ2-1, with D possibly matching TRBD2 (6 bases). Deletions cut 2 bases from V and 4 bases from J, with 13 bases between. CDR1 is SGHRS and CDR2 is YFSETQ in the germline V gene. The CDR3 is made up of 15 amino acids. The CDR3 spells CASSFTGVEYNEQFF. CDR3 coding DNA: TGCGCCAGCAGCTTCACGGGAGTTGAGTACAATGAGCAGTTCTTC.

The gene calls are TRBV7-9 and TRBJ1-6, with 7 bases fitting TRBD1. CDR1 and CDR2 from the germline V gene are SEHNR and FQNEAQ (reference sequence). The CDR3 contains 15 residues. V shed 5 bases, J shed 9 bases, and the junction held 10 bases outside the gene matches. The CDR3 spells CASSDPTGSGSPLHF. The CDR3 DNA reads TGTGCCAGCAGCGATCCGACAGGGTCCGGTTCACCCCTCCACTTT.

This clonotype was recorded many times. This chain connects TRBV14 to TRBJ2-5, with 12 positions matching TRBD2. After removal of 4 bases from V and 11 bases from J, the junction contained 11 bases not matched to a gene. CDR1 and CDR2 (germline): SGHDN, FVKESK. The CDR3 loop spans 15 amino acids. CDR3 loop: CASSPRLAGASEQYF. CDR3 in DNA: TGTGCCAGCAGCCCTAGACTAGCGGGAGCCTCGGAGCAGTACTTC.

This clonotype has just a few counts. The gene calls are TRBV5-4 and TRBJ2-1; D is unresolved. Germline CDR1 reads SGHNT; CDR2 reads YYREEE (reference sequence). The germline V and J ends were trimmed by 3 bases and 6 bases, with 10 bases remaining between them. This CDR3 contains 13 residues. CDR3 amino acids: CASSYGLGNEQFF. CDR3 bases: TGTGCCAGCAGCTACGGCCTAGGCAATGAGCAGTTCTTC.

CDR3 residues: CASSVGTGRYNEQFF. The CDR3 DNA reads as TGCGCCAGCAGCGTCGGGACAGGGAGGTACAATGAGCAGTTCTTC. This chain links TRBV5-1 with TRBJ2-1; 9 nucleotides align to TRBD1. Looked up from germline, CDR1 is SGHRS and CDR2 is YFSETQ. V shed 4 bases, J shed 4 bases, and the junction held 6 bases outside the gene matches. This CDR3 has 15 amino acids.

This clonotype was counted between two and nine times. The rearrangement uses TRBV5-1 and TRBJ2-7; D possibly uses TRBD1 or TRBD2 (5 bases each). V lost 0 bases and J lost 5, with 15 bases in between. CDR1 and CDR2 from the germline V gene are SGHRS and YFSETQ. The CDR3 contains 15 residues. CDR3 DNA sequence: TGCGCCAGCAGCTTGGCAGGGCAGGGACGGCACGAGCAGTACTTC. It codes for CASSLAGQGRHEQYF.

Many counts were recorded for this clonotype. The CDR3 loop is CASSSASGTTFAEQYF. The CDR3 DNA reads TGTGCCAGCAGCTCCGCCTCCGGGACTACGTTCGCCGAGCAGTACTTC. The rearrangement joins TRBV7-8 to TRBJ2-7, with 7 bases that match TRBD2. After removal of 4 bases from V and 6 bases from J, the junction contained 15 bases not matched to a gene. This CDR3 has 16 residues. Germline CDR1 and CDR2: SGHVS and FQNEAQ.

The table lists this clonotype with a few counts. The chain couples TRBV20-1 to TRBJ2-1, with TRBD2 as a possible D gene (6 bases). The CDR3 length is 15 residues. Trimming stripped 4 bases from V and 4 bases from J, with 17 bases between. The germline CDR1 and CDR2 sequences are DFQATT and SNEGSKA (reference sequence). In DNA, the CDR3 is TGCAGTGCTATAGGAGGGAGTCGAGGATACAATGAGCAGTTCTTC. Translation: CSAIGGSRGYNEQFF.

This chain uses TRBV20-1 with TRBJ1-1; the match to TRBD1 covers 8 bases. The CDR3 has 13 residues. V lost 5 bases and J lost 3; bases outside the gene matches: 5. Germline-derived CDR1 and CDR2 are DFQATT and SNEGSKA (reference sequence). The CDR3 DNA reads TGCAGTGCTCTTACAGGGGGGTACACTGAAGCTTTCTTT. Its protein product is CSALTGGYTEAFF.

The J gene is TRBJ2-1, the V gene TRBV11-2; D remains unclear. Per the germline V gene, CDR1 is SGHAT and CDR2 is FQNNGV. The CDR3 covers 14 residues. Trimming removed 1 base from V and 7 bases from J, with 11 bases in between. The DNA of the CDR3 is TGTGCCAGCAGCTTAGGCCTAGTGGGGAATGAGCAGTTCTTC. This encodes CASSLGLVGNEQFF. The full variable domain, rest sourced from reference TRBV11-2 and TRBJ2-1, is EAGVAQSPRYKIIEKRQSVAFWCNPISGHATLYWYQQILGQGPKLLIQFQNNGVVDDSQLPKDRFSAERLKGVDSTLKIQPAKLEDSAVYLCASSLGLVGNEQFFGPGTRLTVL.